A single sample is the source of the 27 T cell receptor beta chains below, sequenced in a study of cytomegalovirus exposure and HLA in healthy donors. The primer mix had 60 Vbeta and 13 Jbeta primers. Some clones are missing from TCRdb's copy, which holds only in-frame ones; the method was immunoSEQ multiplex PCR. The table lists some 70,000 clones. The sequenced sample was PBMCs. These receptors originate from a man between 40 and 49 years old in good health and CMV-seronegative.

The CDR3 sequence is CASSSGQRVYEQYF. The CDR3 bases are TGTGCCAGCAGCTCGGGACAGAGAGTTTACGAGCAGTACTTC. The chain joins TRBV5-5 to TRBJ2-7, with 7 bases identical to TRBD1. This CDR3 has 14 amino acids. The germline CDR1 and CDR2 sequences are SGHKS and YYEKEE (reference sequence). The junction had 7 bases not matched to a gene; V was cut back by 3 bases and J by 4 bases.

J is TRBJ2-7 and V is TRBV6-1, with 10 positions matching TRBD2. The junction had 7 bases not matched to a gene; V was cut back by 3 bases and J by 5 bases. The CDR3 is 15 amino acids. The germline CDR1 and CDR2 sequences are MNHNS and SASEGT. CDR3 in amino acids: CASSDSSGSFDEQYF. DNA for the CDR3: TGTGCCAGCAGTGATTCTAGCGGGAGTTTCGACGAGCAGTACTTC.

The rearrangement joins TRBV6-5 to TRBJ1-5; possibly TRBD1 for D (5 bases). The CDR3 covers 13 residues. Trimming took off 6 bases at V and 9 bases at J, with 15 bases between the two ends. Germline-derived CDR1 and CDR2 are MNHEY and SVGAGI. CDR3 protein: CASSHGAGAPQHF. The CDR3 DNA reads as TGTGCCAGCAGCCACGGGGCGGGAGCGCCCCAGCATTTT.

This chain uses TRBV15 with TRBJ2-5, with a tentative D call TRBD1 (7 bases). Trimming pared 1 base from V and 5 bases from J, leaving 14 bases between. This CDR3 contains 15 residues. Germline CDR1 and CDR2: LNHNV and YYDKDF (reference sequence). The CDR3 bases are TGTGCCACCAGCAGAGCCGGAGGGGGCCGGGAGACCCAGTACTTC. Protein product: CATSRAGGGRETQYF.

V gene TRBV11-2 combines with J gene TRBJ2-5; D call uncertain. The DNA end is more similar to TRBJ2-7, so the J call may be wrong. CDR3 size: 16 residues. Germline V gene data show CDR1 as SGHAT and CDR2 as FQNNGV. The CDR3 nucleotides read TGTGCCAGCAGCCTTAGCCGAGCGCAAGACTCCTACGAGCAGTACTTC. Its protein is CASSLSRAQDSYEQYF.

V is TRBV18 and J is TRBJ1-5, with D perhaps TRBD1 (5 bases). V lost 2 bases and J lost 4, with 9 bases in between. The CDR3 totals 14 residues. Germline V gene sequence: CDR1 KGHSH, CDR2 LQKENI. CDR3 region: CASSPGAKNQPQHF. CDR3 in DNA: TGTGCCAGCTCACCAGGGGCGAAGAATCAGCCCCAGCATTTT. Full variable domain (outside the CDR3, taken from reference TRBV18 and TRBJ1-5): NAGVMQNPRHLVRRRGQEARLRCSPMKGHSHVYWYRQLPEEGLKFMVYLQKENIIDESGMPKERFSAEFPKEGPSILRIQQVVRGDSAAYFCASSPGAKNQPQHFGDGTRLSIL.

The CDR3 DNA follows: TGTGCCAGCACCGTCGACAGTTTGTCTGGGGCCAACGTCCTGACTTTC. Its protein is CASTVDSLSGANVLTF. The rearrangement joins TRBV28 to TRBJ2-6, with D possibly being TRBD1 (5 bases). Germline V gene lookup returns CDR1 MDHEN and CDR2 SYDVKM. Trimming removed 7 bases at V and 1 base at J, with 14 bases between. This CDR3 region has 16 residues.

The chain couples TRBV18 to TRBJ1-1, with D perhaps matching TRBD1 (6 bases). The germline V gene has CDR1 KGHSH and CDR2 LQKENI. V was pared by 5 bases and J by 3 bases, with 10 bases between. The CDR3 runs 13 residues. The CDR3 loop reads CASSGGGDTEAFF. The CDR3, as DNA: TGTGCCAGCTCAGGAGGGGGGGACACTGAAGCTTTCTTT.

The V and J genes are TRBV5-5 and TRBJ2-3, with a tentative D call TRBD1 (5 bases). Trimming removed 4 bases at V and 0 bases at J, with 12 bases between. CDR3 size: 15 residues. Germline CDR1 SGHKS, CDR2 YYEKEE (reference sequence). The CDR3 reads CASSGYRFSTDTQYF. CDR3 nucleotides: TGTGCCAGCAGCGGATACAGGTTTAGCACAGATACGCAGTATTTT.

In DNA, the CDR3 is TGTGCCAGCAGCTTAAGGGGTTCGGGGAACACTGAAGCTTTCTTT. Protein product: CASSLRGSGNTEAFF. V gene TRBV7-2 combines with J gene TRBJ1-1; D perhaps matches TRBD1 (5 bases). CDR3 length: 15 amino acids. Germline CDR1 is SGHTA and CDR2 is FQGNSA. V lost 2 bases, J lost 1 base, and 11 bases lay in between. The full variable domain, rest sourced from reference TRBV7-2 and TRBJ1-1, is GAGVSQSPSNKVTEKGKDVELRCDPISGHTALYWYRQSLGQGLEFLIYFQGNSAPDKSGLPSDRFSAERTGGSVSTLTIQRTQQEDSAVYLCASSLRGSGNTEAFFGQGTRLTVV.

Worth noting for this clone: Other DNA sequences within the sample encode an identical CDR3. The chain uses TRBV5-1 and TRBJ2-7; 7 bases are shared with TRBD1. The CDR3 is made up of 15 amino acids. Germline V gives CDR1 SGHRS, CDR2 YFSETQ. Germline trimming cut 2 bases from V and 1 base from J; bases unmatched to any gene: 6. CDR3 loop: CASSFGQGVSYEQYF. The CDR3 DNA follows: TGCGCCAGCAGCTTTGGGCAGGGGGTTTCCTACGAGCAGTACTTC.

The genes are TRBV7-9 and TRBJ2-1; 12 bases align to TRBD2. Losses at the gene ends were 5 bases for V and 4 bases for J; bases not matched to a gene: 3. There are 15 residues in the CDR3. Per germline, CDR1 SEHNR and CDR2 FQNEAQ (reference sequence). The CDR3 DNA sequence: TGTGCCAGCAGCCCAACTAGCGGGGGGTACAATGAGCAGTTCTTC. Its translation: CASSPTSGGYNEQFF.

CDR3 protein: CASSEGLAGGQYTQYF. CDR3 in DNA: TGTGCCAGCAGCGAAGGACTAGCGGGGGGGCAGTATACGCAGTATTTT. The gene calls are TRBV7-6 and TRBJ2-3; 15 positions match TRBD2. The CDR3 covers 16 residues. The V segment lost 5 bases and the J segment 7 bases; nucleotides outside the gene matches: 7. Germline V gene lookup returns CDR1 SGHVS and CDR2 FNYEAQ.

CDR3 sequence reads: CAWTMGLAGGGEQFF. As DNA, the CDR3 is TGTGCCTGGACTATGGGACTAGCGGGGGGTGGAGAGCAGTTCTTC. V is TRBV30 and J is TRBJ2-1; 15 positions match TRBD2. The junction had 8 bases not matched to a gene; V was cut back by 4 bases and J by 10 bases. The V gene's germline CDR1 is GTSNPN and CDR2 SVGIG (reference sequence). The CDR3 has 15 residues.

The rearrangement uses TRBV5-5 and TRBJ1-6, with D unresolved. The CDR3 is 14 residues long. V gave up 4 bases and J gave up 3 bases, with 8 bases separating them. Germline lookup yields CDR1 SGHKS and CDR2 YYEKEE (reference sequence). CDR3 coding DNA: TGTGCCAGCAGCCCGGAGCACTATAATTCACCCCTCCACTTT. Translating gives CASSPEHYNSPLHF.

The chain couples TRBV16 to TRBJ2-7; 14 bases are a match to TRBD2. Trimming removed 2 bases from V and 0 bases from J; junction bases left unmatched: 6. CDR3 length equals 18 residues. Germline-derived CDR1 and CDR2 are KGHSY and FQNENV. CDR3 in amino acids: CASSQQGLAGVLSYEQYF. The DNA of the CDR3 is TGTGCCAGCAGCCAACAGGGACTAGCGGGAGTACTCTCCTACGAGCAGTACTTC.

The V and J genes are TRBV6-5 and TRBJ1-2; D ambiguous. Trimming removed 6 bases at V and 0 bases at J, with 11 bases between. The CDR3 extends over 14 amino acids. Per germline, CDR1 MNHEY and CDR2 SVGAGI. The CDR3 protein is CASRLGSSNYGYTF. CDR3 DNA sequence: TGTGCCAGCAGACTCGGGTCGTCTAACTATGGCTACACCTTC.

By frequency, this clone registers medium-sized. The chain uses TRBV21-1 and TRBJ2-7; TRBD2, the table's D call, lacks a check against the DNA. TRBV21-1 is reported as a pseudogene. This CDR3 is built from 15 residues. The CDR3 loop reads CASSKSGRGSQEQYF. CDR3 DNA: TGTGCCAGCAGCAAATCAGGGAGGGGGTCTCAAGAGCAGTACTTC.

On this clone itself: Other DNA sequences in the sample encode the same CDR3. This chain uses TRBV30 with TRBJ2-1, with TRBD2 matching 11 bases. Germline V gives CDR1 GTSNPN, CDR2 SVGIG (reference sequence). The CDR3 consists of 16 residues. Trimming cost V 2 bases and J 15 bases; bases outside gene matches: 18. For the CDR3, the DNA is TGTGCCTGGAGTTCCGGGACTAGCGGACTCTACAATGATGGGTTCTTC. Its protein is CAWSSGTSGLYNDGFF.

The CDR3 loop reads CASSYTVSSYEQYF. DNA of the CDR3: TGTGCCAGCAGTTATACCGTCAGCTCCTACGAGCAGTACTTC. The chain couples TRBV6-5 to TRBJ2-7, with unresolved D. Deletions cut 3 bases from V and 0 bases from J, with 9 bases between. Germline CDR1 reads MNHEY; CDR2 reads SVGAGI. This CDR3 comprises 14 residues.

This chain uses TRBV5-1 with TRBJ2-5, with D possibly being TRBD1 (6 bases). Germline V gene sequence: CDR1 SGHRS, CDR2 YFSETQ. This CDR3 is 15 amino acids long. Between the trimmed V and J ends, which lost 4 bases and 0 bases, there was a span of 13 bases. The CDR3 DNA is TGCGCCAGCAGCCGCCTGGGACACTACCAAGAGACCCAGTACTTC. Translated: CASSRLGHYQETQYF.

The chain joins TRBV28 to TRBJ1-5; D is uncertain. Germline V gives CDR1 MDHEN, CDR2 SYDVKM. V shed 3 bases and J shed 9 bases, with 15 bases lying between them. CDR3 size: 14 residues. The CDR3, as DNA: TGTGCCAGCAGTTTCCAGGTCCCCAATGGGCCCCAGCATTTT. Protein: CASSFQVPNGPQHF.

The chain employs TRBV7-2 and TRBJ2-2; D is unclear. Germline CDR1 reads SGHTA; CDR2 reads FQGNSA. The V gene lost 1 base and the J gene lost 7 bases, with 13 bases spanning the gap. The CDR3 is 15 amino acids. CDR3 bases: TGTGCCAGCAGCTTAGAAAAGCTACCGGGCGGGGAGCTGTTTTTT. Translated, it gives CASSLEKLPGGELFF.

This chain connects TRBV5-1 to TRBJ2-2, with 7 bases that match TRBD1. V lost 6 bases to trimming and J lost 4 bases; unmatched junction nucleotides: 6. The CDR3 length is 14 residues. Germline assignment: CDR1 SGHRS and CDR2 YFSETQ. The CDR3 sequence: CASTLTGSTGELFF. The CDR3 DNA reads as TGCGCCAGCACCCTGACAGGGAGCACCGGGGAGCTGTTTTTT. The entire variable domain, with the rest obtained from reference TRBV5-1 and TRBJ2-2, is as follows: KAGVTQTPRYLIKTRGQQVTLSCSPISGHRSVSWYQQTPGQGLQFLFEYFSETQRNKGNFPGRFSGRQFSNSRSEMNVSTLELGDSALYLCASTLTGSTGELFFGEGSRLTVL.

The genes are TRBV15 and TRBJ1-1; 10 bases agree with TRBD1. The CDR3 has 14 amino acids. The germline V gene encodes CDR1 LNHNV and CDR2 YYDKDF (reference sequence). V gave up 5 bases and J gave up 1 base; unmatched junction bases: 1. The CDR3 nucleotides are TGTGCCACCAGCCGGGACAGGGGGAACACTGAAGCTTTCTTT. Translation gives CATSRDRGNTEAFF. Combining the CDR3 with reference TRBV15 and TRBJ1-1 gives the whole variable domain DAMVIQNPRYQVTQFGKPVTLSCSQTLNHNVMYWYQQKSSQAPKLLFHYYDKDFNNEADTPDNFQSRRPNTSFCFLDIRSPGLGDTAMYLCATSRDRGNTEAFFGQGTRLTVV.

The chain has TRBV7-2 and TRBJ2-7, with TRBD1 identical over 8 bases. CDR1 SGHTA and CDR2 FQGNSA come from the germline V gene. The CDR3 covers 15 residues. J was trimmed by 7 bases and V by 3 bases; bases with no gene match: 11. The CDR3 loop is CASSFVGRGPGEQYF. CDR3 in DNA: TGTGCCAGCAGCTTCGTGGGCAGGGGGCCGGGGGAGCAGTACTTC.

V usage is TRBV10-3 and J usage is TRBJ2-7; D may be TRBD1 (7 bases). This CDR3 has 14 residues. Per germline, CDR1 ENHRY and CDR2 SYGVKD. Trimming removed 1 base from V and 5 bases from J, with 12 bases in between. CDR3 protein: CAISEFRGEDEQYF. For the CDR3, the DNA is TGTGCCATCAGTGAGTTCAGGGGGGAAGACGAGCAGTACTTC.